A selection of T cell receptor beta chains follows, all from one sample in a study of regulatory T cells in long-lasting Graves disease. One entry per CDR3 protein results from TCRdb running MiXCR on the multiplex PCR reads. The data hold 540,000 or so distinct CDR3 sequences, with about 13% observed a single time. A further study also used this sample, focusing on T cells in Graves' hyperthyroidism and ophthalmopathy.

Specimen: peripheral blood mononuclear cells (PBMCs), collected at new diagnosis, from a patient treated with antithyroid drugs. The receptors here all came from a man aged 25 to 45 with Graves disease. Both conserved end residues are trimmed from each CDR3.

cdr3_aa	v_call	j_call
ASSLGTSGSAHEQF	TRBV5-1	TRBJ2-1
ASSLLAGAEAF	TRBV5-1	TRBJ1-1
ASEIGAGRNEKLF	TRBV19	TRBJ1-4
ASSQAPAGGFSGELF	TRBV4-2	TRBJ2-2
ASSGRTTQGNEQY	TRBV6-1	TRBJ2-7
ASTKRRGLAYQETQY	TRBV5-1	TRBJ2-5
SARSSNQPQH	TRBV20-1	TRBJ1-5
ACLSPGRTDTQY	TRBV30	TRBJ2-3
ASSLLSGGLYNEQF	TRBV11-2	TRBJ2-1
ASSHRLQKNIQY	TRBV7-2	TRBJ2-4
ASSSGLAGDPSTDTQY	TRBV11-2	TRBJ2-3
AWTQDKERNEQF	TRBV30	TRBJ2-1
ASRPGTGPSPLH	TRBV5-1	TRBJ1-6
ASPGTSGRGEQF	TRBV5-4	TRBJ2-1
SVTGFVASGDTQY	TRBV29-1	TRBJ2-3
ASSFRLAGQETQY	TRBV12-3/TRBV12-4	TRBJ2-5
ASSSRTSGGGDTQY	TRBV6-9	TRBJ2-3
ASSLTSGRGEQF	TRBV7-9	TRBJ2-1
ASSLQGFRSGPYEQY	TRBV7-6	TRBJ2-7
ASSGGTSGRTDTQY	TRBV11-2	TRBJ2-3
ASSLPPEGTSTDTQY	TRBV7-2	TRBJ2-3
AISEVGQGNTIY	TRBV10-3	TRBJ1-3
SVERQGSNTGELF	TRBV29-1	TRBJ2-2
ASSISSGVIDTQY	TRBV5-1	TRBJ2-3
ASSLSGVDTQY	TRBV5-6	TRBJ2-3
SNVETQY	TRBV20-1	TRBJ2-5
ASSSGTGFTEAF	TRBV12-3/TRBV12-4	TRBJ1-1
ASSSRTKGVTPAF	TRBV27	TRBJ1-1
ASSRGKYSGNTIY	TRBV19	TRBJ1-3
ASSQETSGQETQY	TRBV4-2	TRBJ2-5
ASRQRTGVNTEAF	TRBV13	TRBJ1-1
ASSWDRVSSYEQY	TRBV7-2	TRBJ2-7
ASSQTTSGYEQY	TRBV3-1	TRBJ2-7
ATSSQTLAGGAEDTQY	TRBV24-1	TRBJ2-3
ASSTGPRGGSQY	TRBV7-8	TRBJ2-5
ASSLTGERSGELF	TRBV2	TRBJ2-2
ATRNTGVDGYT	TRBV24-1	TRBJ1-2
ASRSGQRAEKLF	TRBV27	TRBJ1-4
ASSYTRMNTEAF	TRBV5-1	TRBJ1-1
ASSLGGSQH	TRBV6-5	TRBJ1-5
SASRGDNYGYT	TRBV20-1	TRBJ1-2
ASSYSGSNEQF	TRBV6-9	TRBJ2-1
SATGTGGGGYT	TRBV20-1	TRBJ1-2
SVEEGALTMGGYT	TRBV29-1	TRBJ1-2
ASSPGGGISGEQY	TRBV11-3	TRBJ2-7
SALTGGGSGANVLT	TRBV29-1	TRBJ2-6
ATRGETGSGGYT	TRBV24-1	TRBJ1-2
ASSPGGRGYTDTQY	TRBV5-6	TRBJ2-3
ASSLGTSGRRY	TRBV28	TRBJ2-5
ASSLDYGGSGNTIY	TRBV12-3/TRBV12-4	TRBJ1-3
SVETGTPSGNTIY	TRBV29-1	TRBJ1-3
ASSFGLDINEQF	TRBV11-1	TRBJ2-1
SARELYNEQF	TRBV20-1	TRBJ2-1
ASRRTKSSYNEQF	TRBV6-1	TRBJ2-1
SAGGFGTDTQY	TRBV20-1	TRBJ2-3
ASHRGDLQY	TRBV27	TRBJ2-7
ASSAGRPAYNEQF	TRBV5-1	TRBJ2-1
SALGGSNQPQH	TRBV20-1	TRBJ1-5